A selection of T cell receptor beta chains follows, all from one sample in a study of graft-versus-host responses after intestinal transplantation. The data were produced by immunoSEQ multiplex PCR, yet TCRdb's version contains in-frame clones alone and is incomplete. The sample comprises some 31,000 clones, nearly 90% of which are singletons, and 9.5% to 13% rests with the top ten. This sample comprised PBMCs, obtained 450 to 480 days after intestinal transplantation. The origin of the receptors is a human patient who received an intestinal transplant, so some T cells may come from the graft donor. CDR3s include the opening cysteine and the closing phenylalanine or tryptophan. D genes are given only for firm matches. Size tells how often a clone was seen (once, few, many) or the class of an expanded clone, and some rows leave it out.

DNA	CDR3	size	J	V	D	length
TGTGCCAGCAGCCCCGCAGGGTACGGGTATGGCTACACCTTC	CASSPAGYGYGYTF	NA	TRBJ1-2	TRBV7-2	NA	14
TGTGCCAGCAGTTTCACCCGTCCACCTATGAACACTGAAGCTTTCTTT	CASSFTRPPMNTEAFF	NA	TRBJ1-1	TRBV28	NA	16
TGTGCCAGCAGCCCTTTTTGGGACAGAAAGAACACTGAAGCTTTCTTT	CASSPFWDRKNTEAFF	NA	TRBJ1-1	TRBV11-3	TRBD1	16
TGTGCCTGGAGTGGAGGCCTGCAAGAGACCCAGTACTTC	CAWSGGLQETQYF	NA	TRBJ2-5	TRBV30	NA	13
TGTGCCAGCAGTGGACAGGGGTTTCAGCCCCAGCATTTT	CASSGQGFQPQHF	NA	TRBJ1-5	TRBV25-1	TRBD1	13
TGTGCCAGCAGTTTTACAGGTTTCTACAATGAGCAGTTCTTC	CASSFTGFYNEQFF	NA	TRBJ2-1	TRBV28	NA	14
TGTGCCACCAGCAGTATTCTTAGGCCCGGTAGTTGGCTAGATACGCAGTATTTT	CATSSILRPGSWLDTQYF	NA	TRBJ2-3	TRBV15	NA	18
TGTGCCACGGACCCGGGACAGGGGGCGCGTGTGGCTCTATCTTTCTTC	CATDPGQGARVALSFF	NA	TRBJ2-1	TRBV7-8	TRBD1	16
TGTGCCAGCAGGTTCAGCGGCTCCTACGAGCAGTACTTC	CASRFSGSYEQYF	NA	TRBJ2-7	TRBV28	NA	13
TGTGCCATCAGTGAGTCACCGGGACAGGGGACCTATGGCTACACCTTC	CAISESPGQGTYGYTF	NA	TRBJ1-2	TRBV10-3	TRBD1	16
TGTGCCAGCAGCTTAATGGCAGGGCAAGAGACCCAGTACTTC	CASSLMAGQETQYF	NA	TRBJ2-5	TRBV7-9	NA	14
TGTGCCAGCAGCGTAGCCCCGACACTCCAAGAGACCCAGTACTTC	CASSVAPTLQETQYF	NA	TRBJ2-5	TRBV9	NA	15
TGTGCCAGTAGTATCCCCACGGGACGGGGCTACACCTTC	CASSIPTGRGYTF	NA	TRBJ1-2	TRBV19	NA	13
TGTGCCAGCAGTTACCCTGGGGGGATTTATGGCTACACCTTC	CASSYPGGIYGYTF	once	TRBJ1-2	TRBV6-9	NA	14
TGCGCCAGCAGCCAGGAGGACAGGGATGCGAACACTGAAGCTTTCTTT	CASSQEDRDANTEAFF	NA	TRBJ1-1	TRBV4-3	TRBD1	16
TGTGCCTGGAGTTCCCTAGTTGGCCCTTACTACAATGAGCAGTTCTTC	CAWSSLVGPYYNEQFF	NA	TRBJ2-1	TRBV30	NA	16
TGTGCCTGGAGTACACAGGGAGGTCAGCCCCAGCATTTT	CAWSTQGGQPQHF	NA	TRBJ1-5	TRBV30	NA	13
TGTGCCAGCAGTTTATTGGACAGGGATAGTTACGAGCAGTACTTC	CASSLLDRDSYEQYF	NA	TRBJ2-7	TRBV28	TRBD1	15
TGTGCCAGCAGGAGGGGTCCGAAGAACACCGGGGAGCTGTTTTTT	CASRRGPKNTGELFF	NA	TRBJ2-2	TRBV27	NA	15
TGTGCCAGCAGTGAAGGTGGATGGAACCAGCCCCAGCATTTT	CASSEGGWNQPQHF	NA	TRBJ1-5	TRBV6-5	NA	14
TGCGCCAGCAGCCAAGGAGGGACAGGGGGAGAGACCCAGTACTTC	CASSQGGTGGETQYF	few	TRBJ2-5	TRBV4-3	TRBD1	15
TGTGCCAGCAGCCTGACAGGGTATAGCAATCAGCCCCAGCATTTT	CASSLTGYSNQPQHF	NA	TRBJ1-5	TRBV6-1	TRBD1	15
TGTGCCTGCGGGGGGGGAGGGACTGAAGCTTTCTTT	CACGGGGTEAFF	NA	TRBJ1-1	TRBV25-1	NA	12
TGTGCCAGCAGCTATCGGTTTTTAGCAAACACTGAAGCTTTCTTT	CASSYRFLANTEAFF	few	TRBJ1-1	TRBV7-2	NA	15
TGCGCCAGCAGCCAAGATCTGGCAGGGATGGGGCTCGACGAGCAGTACTTC	CASSQDLAGMGLDEQYF	NA	TRBJ2-7	TRBV4-3	NA	17